The entry below describes one TCR beta chain. It was during active infection that Seattle patients were enrolled and then longitudinally followed. Generated by immunoSEQ multiplex PCR, the TCRdb table keeps only in-frame clones and is missing some. Seen here are about 410,000 clones, about 91% observed once, and the top ten hold roughly 1.6%. The record originates from a study of blood T cell repertoires in COVID-19. CDR1 is MGHDK, CDR2 SYGVNS, per germline. V was cut by 3 bases and J by 5 bases, with 16 bases left in between. The CDR3 has 15 amino acids. This clonotype was obtained from a woman aged 35 to 49 with COVID-19, enrolled during active disease. The sequencing sample was made of peripheral blood. The chain is built from TRBV25-1 and TRBJ1-1; D may be TRBD1 (6 bases). CDR3 in amino acids: CASSEAGRGRTEAFF. Here the CDR3 DNA reads TGTGCCAGCAGTGAGGCTGGCAGGGGTAGGACTGAAGCTTTCTTT.